This is a list of T cell receptor beta chains from one sample in a study of T cell repertoires in cytomegalovirus infection. Which antigens these TCRs recognize remains unknown. TCRdb reprocessed the reads with MiXCR, giving one entry per CDR3 protein. Here the sample spans about 310,000 distinct CDR3 sequences, around a quarter being singletons. Sequencing was performed on cultured PBMCs, taken from culture after CMV antigen stimulation. Every receptor here comes from a human donor in good health (CMV status not recorded). Some clones in this sample may be carry-over from other donors' samples. CDR3s include the opening cysteine and the closing phenylalanine or tryptophan. A D gene is named only where the DNA matches it firmly. The listing skips clone size in some rows; elsewhere it reads once, few, many or a size class.

clone_size: -
j_call: TRBJ2-2
d_call: TRBD2
v_call: TRBV24-1
cdr3_aa: CATSPLYSGITPNTGELFF
cdr3_nt: TGTGCCACCTCCCCTCTTTATAGCGGGATTACCCCGAACACCGGGGAGCTGTTTTTT

clone_size: many
j_call: TRBJ2-1
d_call: TRBD2
v_call: TRBV7-2
cdr3_aa: CASSLGRRGSSEQFF
cdr3_nt: TGTGCCAGCAGCTTGGGGAGGCGCGGGAGTTCTGAGCAGTTCTTC

clone_size: few
j_call: TRBJ1-2
d_call: -
v_call: TRBV6-6
cdr3_aa: CASSPHLGQESF
cdr3_nt: TGTGCCAGCAGTCCCCATTTGGGGCAGGAATCCTTC

clone_size: -
j_call: TRBJ1-2
d_call: -
v_call: TRBV5-4
cdr3_aa: CASSMPAVREGGYTF
cdr3_nt: TGTGCCAGCAGCATGCCCGCGGTCAGAGAAGGTGGCTACACCTTC

clone_size: -
j_call: TRBJ1-1
d_call: -
v_call: TRBV6-2/TRBV6-3
cdr3_aa: CASRKQGRDTEAFF
cdr3_nt: TGTGCCAGCAGAAAACAGGGTCGGGACACTGAAGCTTTCTTT

clone_size: few
j_call: TRBJ2-1
d_call: TRBD2
v_call: TRBV7-9
cdr3_aa: CASSFSRGSGRDEQFF
cdr3_nt: TGTGCCAGCAGCTTCTCCAGGGGCAGCGGGAGGGATGAGCAGTTCTTC

clone_size: few
j_call: TRBJ2-7
d_call: -
v_call: TRBV18
cdr3_aa: CASSATGTPQEQYF
cdr3_nt: TGTGCCAGCTCAGCCACAGGGACCCCTCAAGAGCAGTACTTC

clone_size: few
j_call: TRBJ1-5
d_call: -
v_call: TRBV15
cdr3_aa: CATSNRGNQPQHF
cdr3_nt: TGTGCCACCAGCAACAGGGGCAATCAGCCCCAGCATTTT

clone_size: many
j_call: TRBJ2-1
d_call: -
v_call: TRBV7-3
cdr3_aa: CASSSDNEQFF
cdr3_nt: TGTGCCAGCAGCTCAGACAATGAGCAGTTCTTC

clone_size: -
j_call: TRBJ1-6
d_call: TRBD1
v_call: TRBV6-1
cdr3_aa: CASSPPGQGVDSPLHF
cdr3_nt: TGTGCCAGCAGTCCCCCGGGACAGGGGGTAGATTCACCCCTCCACTTT

clone_size: -
j_call: TRBJ2-3
d_call: TRBD2
v_call: TRBV20-1
cdr3_aa: CSARDPRLAGDDTQYF
cdr3_nt: TGCAGTGCTAGAGATCCCCGACTAGCGGGAGACGATACGCAGTATTTT

clone_size: -
j_call: TRBJ2-1
d_call: -
v_call: TRBV11-2
cdr3_aa: CASSLLAISYNEQFF
cdr3_nt: TGTGCCAGCAGCTTACTAGCGATCTCCTACAATGAGCAGTTCTTC

clone_size: many
j_call: TRBJ1-4
d_call: -
v_call: TRBV7-2
cdr3_aa: CASSLGIWGELFF
cdr3_nt: TGTGCCAGCAGCTTAGGGATTTGGGGGGAACTGTTTTTT

clone_size: few
j_call: TRBJ1-5
d_call: TRBD1
v_call: TRBV6-5
cdr3_aa: CASSYSGDRDRQPQHF
cdr3_nt: TGTGCCAGCAGTTACTCAGGAGACAGGGATCGTCAGCCCCAGCATTTT

clone_size: -
j_call: TRBJ2-2
d_call: -
v_call: TRBV11-3
cdr3_aa: CASSSELAAPSGELFF
cdr3_nt: TGTGCCAGCAGCTCCGAGCTAGCCGCCCCATCCGGGGAGCTGTTTTTT

clone_size: -
j_call: TRBJ1-1
d_call: -
v_call: TRBV5-1
cdr3_aa: CASSMTGTEAFF
cdr3_nt: TGCGCCAGCAGCATGACGGGGACTGAAGCTTTCTTT

clone_size: -
j_call: TRBJ2-1
d_call: TRBD1
v_call: TRBV29-1
cdr3_aa: CSFTGTGLNEQFF
cdr3_nt: TGCAGCTTCACCGGGACAGGGTTAAATGAGCAGTTCTTC

clone_size: few
j_call: TRBJ2-5
d_call: TRBD2
v_call: TRBV20-1
cdr3_aa: CSARLAGLETQYF
cdr3_nt: TGCAGTGCTAGACTAGCGGGATTAGAGACCCAGTACTTC

clone_size: few
j_call: TRBJ1-1
d_call: -
v_call: TRBV19
cdr3_aa: CASTGYGMNTEAFF
cdr3_nt: TGTGCCAGTACAGGGTACGGGATGAACACTGAAGCTTTCTTT

clone_size: few
j_call: TRBJ2-7
d_call: TRBD1
v_call: TRBV6-1
cdr3_aa: CASIKPGQGNEQYF
cdr3_nt: TGTGCCAGCATTAAGCCGGGACAGGGTAACGAGCAGTACTTC

clone_size: -
j_call: TRBJ2-1
d_call: TRBD2
v_call: TRBV12-3/TRBV12-4
cdr3_aa: CASSLRGGGGVEQFF
cdr3_nt: TGTGCCAGCAGTTTACGCGGGGGGGGCGGGGTTGAGCAGTTCTTC

clone_size: many
j_call: TRBJ1-2
d_call: -
v_call: TRBV7-2
cdr3_aa: CASSLVGGYTF
cdr3_nt: TGTGCCAGCAGCTTAGTTGGTGGCTACACCTTC

clone_size: -
j_call: TRBJ2-7
d_call: -
v_call: TRBV28
cdr3_aa: CASSLVRRQPYEQYF
cdr3_nt: TGTGCCAGCAGTTTAGTCCGACGGCAACCCTACGAGCAGTACTTC

clone_size: -
j_call: TRBJ1-2
d_call: -
v_call: TRBV2
cdr3_aa: CASKAGKNGYTF
cdr3_nt: TGTGCCAGCAAAGCGGGGAAGAATGGCTACACCTTC

clone_size: -
j_call: TRBJ2-7
d_call: -
v_call: TRBV25-1
cdr3_aa: CASSEWDAGGNEQYF
cdr3_nt: TGTGCCAGCAGTGAATGGGACGCCGGAGGGAACGAGCAGTACTTC

clone_size: few
j_call: TRBJ1-2
d_call: -
v_call: TRBV6-5
cdr3_aa: CASSYSRGDGYTF
cdr3_nt: TGTGCCAGCAGTTACTCAAGGGGGGATGGCTACACCTTC

clone_size: -
j_call: TRBJ2-1
d_call: TRBD2
v_call: TRBV7-9
cdr3_aa: CASSYSGTSGISFRNEQFF
cdr3_nt: TGTGCCAGCAGCTACTCCGGGACTAGCGGGATCTCGTTTCGCAATGAGCAGTTCTTC

clone_size: few
j_call: TRBJ1-5
d_call: -
v_call: TRBV19
cdr3_aa: CASSTQPGSSQPQHF
cdr3_nt: TGTGCCAGTAGTACACAACCGGGTTCTAGTCAGCCCCAGCATTTT

clone_size: few
j_call: TRBJ2-2
d_call: TRBD2
v_call: TRBV4-3
cdr3_aa: CASSQDPGLVGTGELFF
cdr3_nt: TGCGCCAGCAGCCAAGACCCAGGACTAGTGGGCACCGGGGAGCTGTTTTTT

clone_size: many
j_call: TRBJ1-5
d_call: -
v_call: TRBV7-2
cdr3_aa: CASSLGYRATWQDGNQPQHF
cdr3_nt: TGTGCCAGCAGCCTGGGGTACAGGGCAACATGGCAGGATGGCAATCAGCCCCAGCATTTT

clone_size: many
j_call: TRBJ1-4
d_call: TRBD1
v_call: TRBV7-2
cdr3_aa: CASSFQGAGKKLFF
cdr3_nt: TGTGCCAGCAGCTTTCAGGGGGCTGGTAAAAAACTGTTTTTT

clone_size: few
j_call: TRBJ2-7
d_call: TRBD2
v_call: TRBV6-2/TRBV6-3
cdr3_aa: CASRNSGTYYEQYF
cdr3_nt: TGTGCCAGCAGAAATAGCGGGACCTACTACGAGCAGTACTTC

clone_size: -
j_call: TRBJ2-4
d_call: -
v_call: TRBV15
cdr3_aa: CATAGQGAKNIQYF
cdr3_nt: TGTGCCACGGCGGGCCAAGGGGCCAAAAACATTCAGTACTTC

clone_size: -
j_call: TRBJ2-7
d_call: -
v_call: TRBV28
cdr3_aa: CASSQGGGRGHEQYF
cdr3_nt: TGTGCCAGCAGTCAGGGGGGGGGCAGGGGGCACGAGCAGTACTTC

clone_size: -
j_call: TRBJ1-5
d_call: -
v_call: TRBV7-2
cdr3_aa: CASSLGPRQILDF
cdr3_nt: TGTGCCAGCAGCTTAGGTCCGAGACAGATCTTGGATTTT

clone_size: few
j_call: TRBJ2-7
d_call: TRBD1
v_call: TRBV12-3/TRBV12-4
cdr3_aa: CASRSTGQGFIILAVGFGSEQYF
cdr3_nt: TGTGCCAGCAGATCGACAGGACAGGGGTTTATAATACTTGCTGTTGGGTTTGGAAGCGAGCAGTACTTC

clone_size: many
j_call: TRBJ2-5
d_call: TRBD2
v_call: TRBV7-9
cdr3_aa: CASSLVLAGRETQYF
cdr3_nt: TGTGCCAGCAGCTTAGTACTAGCGGGCCGGGAGACCCAGTACTTC

clone_size: -
j_call: TRBJ1-5
d_call: -
v_call: TRBV20-1
cdr3_aa: CSASPGDSNQPQHF
cdr3_nt: TGCAGTGCTAGCCCGGGGGATAGCAATCAGCCCCAGCATTTT

clone_size: few
j_call: TRBJ2-5
d_call: TRBD1
v_call: TRBV19
cdr3_aa: CASSPWDSHQETQYF
cdr3_nt: TGTGCCAGTAGTCCCTGGGACAGTCATCAAGAGACCCAGTACTTC

clone_size: many
j_call: TRBJ2-1
d_call: TRBD2
v_call: TRBV28
cdr3_aa: CASVERELEFF
cdr3_nt: TGTGCCAGCGTCGAGCGGGAGCTCGAGTTCTTC